The clone carrying this T cell receptor beta chain was counted at least ten times. What it recognizes is unknown. TCR beta CDR3 regions were amplified from RNA. The TCR CDR3 first-round RT-PCR relied on the HTBI primer set. TCRdb called the multiplex PCR reads again in MiXCR, with one record for every CDR3 protein. The table has over 650,000 distinct CDR3 sequences, roughly 17% seen once. This CDR3 has 14 residues. V was trimmed by 7 bases and J by 2 bases, leaving 14 bases between them. The sample comes from a study of T cells in Graves' hyperthyroidism and ophthalmopathy. Study conclusions and caveats: Ophthalmopathy onset followed model prediction by a median about seven months. Blood also contained most expanded thyroid clonotypes above 0.001.

Graves' hyperthyroidism was deemed stable absent ophthalmopathy progression within 18 months. The chain is built from TRBV12-3 or TRBV12-4 and TRBJ1-1; D call uncertain. Sequences were obtained from blood. This clonotype originated in a man between 18 and 29 years old with Graves' hyperthyroidism. The CDR3 spells CASTQLEGNTEAFF. Written as DNA, the CDR3 is TGTGCCAGCACCCAACTCGAGGGTAACACTGAAGCTTTCTTT.